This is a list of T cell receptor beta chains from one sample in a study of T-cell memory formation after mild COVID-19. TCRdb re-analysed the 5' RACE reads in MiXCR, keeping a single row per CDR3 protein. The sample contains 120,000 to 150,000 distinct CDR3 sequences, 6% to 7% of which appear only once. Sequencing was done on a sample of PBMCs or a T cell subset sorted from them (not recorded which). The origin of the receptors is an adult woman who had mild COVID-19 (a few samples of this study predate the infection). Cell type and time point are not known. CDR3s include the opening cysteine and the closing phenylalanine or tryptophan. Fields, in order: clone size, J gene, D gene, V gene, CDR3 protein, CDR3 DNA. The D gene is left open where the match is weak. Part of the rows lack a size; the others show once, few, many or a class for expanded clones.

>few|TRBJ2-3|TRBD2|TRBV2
CASSEPGLAGAQLNLDTQYF
TGTGCCAGCAGTGAACCGGGACTAGCGGGGGCTCAGCTCAACTTGGATACGCAGTATTTT
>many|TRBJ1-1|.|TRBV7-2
CASQGVPYTEAFF
TGTGCCAGTCAAGGGGTGCCGTACACTGAAGCTTTCTTT
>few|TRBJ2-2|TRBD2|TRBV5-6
CASSLAGASGDGELFF
TGTGCCAGCAGCTTGGCCGGGGCTAGCGGCGACGGGGAGCTGTTTTTT
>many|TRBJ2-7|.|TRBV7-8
CASRTFSGATPYEQYF
TGTGCCAGCAGGACCTTTAGTGGGGCGACTCCCTACGAGCAGTACTTC
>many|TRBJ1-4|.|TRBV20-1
CSAPNFRDAATNEKLFF
TGCAGTGCTCCGAATTTCAGGGACGCGGCAACTAATGAAAAACTGTTTTTT
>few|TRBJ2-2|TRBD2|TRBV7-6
CASSGGRTGELFF
TGTGCCAGCAGCGGCGGGAGGACCGGGGAGCTGTTTTTT
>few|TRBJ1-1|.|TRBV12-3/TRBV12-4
CASSFSLRIPAFF
TGTGCCAGCAGTTTCAGTTTAAGAATTCCAGCTTTCTTT
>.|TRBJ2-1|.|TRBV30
CAWSGARRSSNNEQFF
TGTGCCTGGAGTGGGGCGCGGAGGAGCTCCAACAATGAGCAGTTCTTC
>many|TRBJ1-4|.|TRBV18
CASSGSRRDNEKLFF
TGTGCCAGCTCAGGATCCAGAAGAGATAATGAAAAACTGTTTTTT
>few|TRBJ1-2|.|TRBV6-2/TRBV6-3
CASSYSTTLGNGYTF
TGTGCCAGCAGTTACTCGACTACCTTGGGGAATGGCTACACCTTC
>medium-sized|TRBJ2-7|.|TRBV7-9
CASGTVYEQYF
TGTGCCTCCGGGACGGTTTACGAGCAGTACTTC
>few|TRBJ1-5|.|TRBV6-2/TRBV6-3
CASSAGAGNQPQHF
TGTGCCAGCAGTGCAGGGGCAGGCAATCAGCCCCAGCATTTT
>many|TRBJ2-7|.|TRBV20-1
CSATPRRPEGYEQYF
TGCAGTGCTACCCCTAGACGACCGGAGGGCTACGAGCAGTACTTC
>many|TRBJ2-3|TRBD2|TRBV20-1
CSAQSSGGPDTQYF
TGCAGTGCCCAGTCTAGCGGGGGGCCAGATACGCAGTATTTT
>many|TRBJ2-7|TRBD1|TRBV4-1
CASSQTGTANYEQYF
TGCGCCAGCAGCCAGACCGGGACAGCGAACTACGAGCAGTACTTC
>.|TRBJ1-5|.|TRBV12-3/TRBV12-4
CASSLAGNQPQHF
TGTGCCAGCAGTTTAGCTGGGAATCAGCCCCAGCATTTT